The entry that follows covers one TCR beta chain sequence. Its antigen is unknown. No per-base quality is available; no much larger clone lies one base away. TCRbeta CDR3 regions were amplified from genomic DNA using the immunoSEQ Assay, a bias-controlled multiplex PCR. Per the original workflow: Nucleated cell counts per sample were estimated from amplification of reference gene primers within the assay. To quantify the absolute abundance of each unique TCRbeta CDR3 rearrangement, sequence reads were collapsed and filtered. For each sample, productive Simpson clonality was calculated as the square root of Simpson's diversity index over productive rearrangements. What TCRdb holds here is the immuneACCESS table cut down to in-frame rearrangements. Part of the clones is not present; checked against another copy, under half of the missing clones reflect an unresolved V gene, and the others are unexplained. The V and J calls and clone size were taken over from that table, and D and trimming were inferred from the DNA. The sample has approximately 300,000 clones on record, 86% of them singletons. Around 1.5% of the sample rests with the top ten.

This record comes from a study of blood T cell repertoires in COVID-19 (TCRdb year 2020). In terms of the full investigation: Collaborator samples came from the United States, Italy and Spain and covered acute and convalescent phases of COVID-19. Nearly every sample came with metadata listing a de-identified subject ID, COVID-19 status, age in years and sex. Where HLA class I and class II types were available, the types were taken from metadata supplied by the sample provider, not from assay-based typing. Samples came from the ongoing ImmuneRACE study (first 160 participants) plus 1,254 subjects from 6 global collaborators. The repertoires were made available in a free public database intended to serve as a resource for research on the immune response to SARS-CoV-2. The prospective study material was composed of cDNA or gDNA derived from T cells, B-cell-depleted T cells, or PBMCs. The dataset comprised deeply sampled blood TCRbeta repertoires from subjects exposed to, actively infected with, or recovered from COVID-19. General conclusions and limits of the study: Clinical and demographic metadata were provided uncurated, with the amount varying by source and participant.

CDR1 and CDR2 are read off the germline V gene as LGHNA and YNFKEQ. V has 1 base trimmed and J has 6 bases trimmed; junction bases matching no gene number 1. There are 13 amino acids in the CDR3, from cysteine to phenylalanine inclusive. The CDR3 DNA has 39 bases and is translated from base 1. Whole blood was collected in K2EDTA tubes by collaborating institutions according to the institutions' own protocols. Collaborator samples were shipped for TCRbeta analysis as frozen whole blood, isolated PBMCs, or DNA extracted from either sample type. This TCR derives from a woman aged 45-65 years with acute or convalescent COVID-19. The V gene is TRBV4-2 and the J gene is TRBJ2-3; TRBD2 lines up with 7 middle nucleotides. Sequencing was carried out using peripheral blood. The nucleotide sequence reads as follows: TGTGCCAGCAGCCAAGGGCGGGAGGATACGCAGTATTTT. It is translated as CASSQGREDTQYF.